The subject of this entry is one T cell receptor (beta chain). This clonotype was seen repeatedly, ten times or more. The target of this receptor is not known. No much larger clone is present one base from it, and per-base qualities are unavailable. Only healthy Caucasian donors were included. The twin cohort consisted of three pairs of female monozygotic twins, all aged roughly 18 to 30 years. CD4+ and CD8+ T cell populations were isolated with positive isolation kits from Invitrogen. Reading from cysteine to phenylalanine, the CDR3 counts 17 amino acids. Here the CDR3 DNA is all that survives: 51 bases in frame from base 1. The library was made by 5' RACE. These reads were obtained on an Illumina HiSeq 2000. Template switching introduced a universal primer binding site; the final cDNA contained a unique molecular identifier, enabling accurate counting of TCR cDNA molecules. Specific primers in the conserved constant-segment region were used to synthesize first-strand cDNA for TCR alpha and beta chains. To control for contamination, every cDNA library carried two barcodes: a SMART-Mk sample barcode plus Illumina barcodes. TruSeq adapter sequences along with Illumina sample barcodes were introduced in two successive PCR steps. The TCR alpha and beta cDNA libraries were sequenced on the Illumina HiSeq platform using custom primers. The study's own analysis went as follows. Raw reads were processed with MiGEC to extract unique molecular identifiers, and MiXCR was used to determine CDR3 positions. Recombination models were inferred per individual with the repgenHMM and IGoR tools using an EM algorithm. Shared clonotypes were analyzed with the tcR package in R, and sharing was normalized by the product of cloneset sizes. Out-of-frame nonproductive sequences were analyzed to study raw recombination free of thymic and clonal selection effects. Starting from the raw public reads, TCRdb applied fastp trimming at Q25, assembled clones with MiXCR and retained in-frame beta chains. One record per CDR3 amino acid sequence lists the most common genes and DNA. V and J calls and clone size were set by TCRdb, not the authors. Here the sample has 250,000 to 350,000 distinct CDR3 sequences; roughly 10% occur a single time. Of the sample, 6% to 8.5% is held by the ten largest clones.

The data derive from a study of identical twins (dated by TCRdb to about 2016). About the full investigation: TCR alpha and beta repertoires from monozygotic twins, unrelated adults of various ages and cord blood were deep-sequenced to test whether fetal clonotypes persist. Replicate twin experiments were performed at different times using different library preparation protocols to rule out contamination. What the research found in general, with its limitations: Abundant cord blood beta clonotypes had fewer insertions, young adult naive repertoires showed a similar but weaker trend, and memory repertoires showed no such trend. The excess sharing between twins in beta out-of-frame sequences was weaker because fewer shared sequences reduced the signal-to-noise ratio. Out-of-frame TCR alpha sequences shared between twins showed an excess of low generation-probability sequences compared with coincidental sharing between unrelated individuals. Conclusions relied on cross-sectional statistical analysis, since the same donors could not be followed over many years. Zero-insertion analyses could be partly confounded by invariant T cells such as MAIT and iNKT, although diverse VJ usage argued against such confounding for most clonotypes. Out-of-frame TCR alpha sharing in monozygotic twins was systematically underestimated by recombination models, whereas sharing between unrelated individuals was in agreement with the recombination models.

This sample also belongs to another study, concerning yellow fever vaccine responses in identical twins. As described in the second report: According to the authors, in identical twins the way T cells responded to vaccination appeared partly convergent and partly personalized. In the study, vaccine-responding T cell clones were precisely tracked in identical twins.

This sequence originates from a woman aged 18-29 years in good health. Sequences were obtained from CD8+ T cells sorted from blood. The rearrangement joined TRBV21-1 to TRBJ2-5. TRBV21-1 is a listed pseudogene. The bases are TGTGCCAGCAGCAAAGCCTACTATTTATTTCCGAGTCGGACCCAGTACTTC. Its translation is CASSKAYYLFPSRTQYF.